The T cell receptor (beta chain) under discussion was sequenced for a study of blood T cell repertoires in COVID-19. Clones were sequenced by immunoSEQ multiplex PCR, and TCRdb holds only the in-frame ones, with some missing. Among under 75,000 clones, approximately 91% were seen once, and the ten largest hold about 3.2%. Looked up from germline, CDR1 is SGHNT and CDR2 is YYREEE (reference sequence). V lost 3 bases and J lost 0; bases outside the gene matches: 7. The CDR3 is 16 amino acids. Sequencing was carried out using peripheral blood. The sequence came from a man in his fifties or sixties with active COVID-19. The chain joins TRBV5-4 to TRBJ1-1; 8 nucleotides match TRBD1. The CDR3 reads CASSSPQGGMNTEAFF. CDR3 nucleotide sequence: TGTGCCAGCAGCTCACCACAGGGGGGAATGAACACTGAAGCTTTCTTT. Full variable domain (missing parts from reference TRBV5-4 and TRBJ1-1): ETGVTQSPTHLIKTRGQQVTLRCSSQSGHNTVSWYQQALGQGPQFIFQYYREEENGRGNFPPRFSGLQFPNYSSELNVNALELDDSALYLCASSSPQGGMNTEAFFGQGTRLTVV.